The T cell receptor (beta chain) described here comes from a study of tumor and adjacent non-tumor tissue in lung cancer. Study background: Patients comprised about a dozen adenocarcinoma, a couple of squamous cell carcinoma and 1 small cell lung cancer.

The library came from three nested PCR rounds adapted from ARM-PCR protocols. TCRdb reanalysed the multiplex PCR reads using MiXCR and keeps one entry per CDR3 protein. The sample consists of under 150,000 distinct CDR3 sequences, roughly 66% of them appearing once. In regard to this clonotype: Antigen unknown.

No cell sorting was done before RNA was extracted from the tissue. Trimming shortened V by 0 bases and J by 0 bases, and 8 bases separated the two germline ends. This CDR3 contains 15 residues. Germline V lookup: CDR1 SGHRS, CDR2 YFSETQ. Overall study findings and caveats: Significantly higher TCR diversity was found in tumor than normal lung. Top 100 clones took a larger repertoire share in normal lung. Shorter survival was associated with higher TCR diversity in tumors.

This clonotype was sampled from a man aged 55-75 years with small cell lung cancer. The chain has TRBV5-1 and TRBJ2-3; D is unresolved. Sequencing input: lung tumor tissue. CDR3 protein: CASSLDVDSTDTQYF. Written as DNA, the CDR3 is TGCGCCAGCAGCTTGGACGTGGACAGCACAGATACGCAGTATTTT.